This TCR beta chain was obtained from a study of CD8+ T cells in alopecia areata. The CDR3 runs 17 residues. Germline V lookup: CDR1 SGHDT, CDR2 YYEEEE. The V gene end was trimmed by 4 bases and the J gene end by 5 bases; junction bases not matched to a gene: 12. cDNA prepared by RNA extraction and subsequent reverse transcription served as the template for sequencing. TCRdb keeps only in-frame clones here, not all; method: immunoSEQ multiplex PCR. The sample holds 150,000 to 160,000 clones, less than 65% seen once. Alopecia areata patients had lesional scalp punch biopsies and peripheral blood taken from them. A FACSAria was used to sort CD4+ and CD8+ T cells. These cells came from PBMCs.

The gene calls are TRBV5-6 and TRBJ2-2; 9 bases match TRBD2. The sequencing used CD8+ T cells sorted from blood, collected at week 0. This sequence originates from a human donor with alopecia areata. For the CDR3, the DNA is TGTGCCAGCAGCCCAGCCGGTAGCGGGGGACTGACCGGGGAGCTGTTTTTT. Amino acids: CASSPAGSGGLTGELFF.